A single sample is the source of the 3 T cell receptor beta chains below, sequenced in a study of PD-1 blockade in classical Hodgkin lymphoma. Some clones are missing from TCRdb's copy, which holds only in-frame ones; the method was immunoSEQ multiplex PCR. This sample has tens of thousands of clones, with 90% found just once. Time point: cycle 4 day 1 (C4D1), after more than 5 weeks of nivolumab. Each and every patient relapsed after autologous stem cell transplantation, and patients got differing brentuximab vedotin exposure. The sample consisted of peripheral blood mononuclear cells (PBMCs), taken before the fourth cycle of nivolumab. These receptors came from a human donor with classical Hodgkin lymphoma.

The chain combines TRBV6-5 with TRBJ2-1, with 12 bases identical to TRBD2. The CDR3 is 14 residues long. CDR1 MNHEY and CDR2 SVGAGI come from the germline V gene. The V segment lost 6 bases and the J segment 6 bases; nucleotides outside the gene matches: 3. The CDR3 DNA reads as TGTGCCAGCAGCCAACTAGCGGGGGGCAATGAGCAGTTCTTC. Residues: CASSQLAGGNEQFF.

This chain connects TRBV5-4 to TRBJ1-1; 7 bases agree with TRBD1. J was trimmed by 6 bases and V by 3 bases; bases with no gene match: 5. CDR3 length equals 13 residues. CDR1 and CDR2 (germline): SGHNT, YYREEE (reference sequence). CDR3 region: CASSSQGSSEAFF. Written as DNA, the CDR3 is TGTGCCAGCAGCTCACAGGGGTCATCTGAAGCTTTCTTT.

V and J are TRBV7-9 and TRBJ1-1; 7 bases are shared with TRBD1. This CDR3 contains 14 residues. The germline V gene encodes CDR1 SEHNR and CDR2 FQNEAQ (reference sequence). V was clipped by 4 bases and J by 1 base; unmatched bases: 3. The DNA for the CDR3 is TGTGCCAGCAGCTACAGGGGCGAGAACACTGAAGCTTTCTTT. Its protein product is CASSYRGENTEAFF.